This T cell receptor (beta chain) comes out of a study of cytomegalovirus exposure and HLA in healthy donors. Notes on the study in general: TCR beta sequences numbering some 17,000 were associated with HLA alleles at 0.05 false discovery rate in a later analysis. Later work showed greater clonal expansion in HLA-associated TCR beta chains than in equally common others.

There are a few counts of this clone. Its specificity is not known. PCR amplification relied on 60 Vbeta primers (plus 13 Jbeta primers). In the authors' workflow: As a later analysis found, there were approximately 80 million unique TCR beta chains, of which some 10 million were shared. TCRdb's copy holds only in-frame clones and misses some; the assay was immunoSEQ multiplex PCR. V and J calls and clone size are as listed in that table; D and trimming were resolved from the DNA. The table includes around 190,000 clones, roughly a tenth detected once. Germline trimming cut 4 bases from V and 4 bases from J; bases unmatched to any gene: 8. This CDR3 is built from 15 residues. The V gene's germline CDR1 is SGHDN and CDR2 FVKESK.

Sequenced input: PBMCs. The receptor was isolated from a woman in her 30s in good health and CMV-seropositive. The chain combines TRBV14 with TRBJ2-7, with 9 bases aligning to TRBD1. This CDR3 reads CASSPRDRVPYEQYF. CDR3 sequence (DNA): TGTGCCAGCAGCCCCCGGGACAGGGTACCGTACGAGCAGTACTTC.